This entry describes one T cell receptor (beta chain). Measured with immunoSEQ multiplex PCR; TCRdb has only the in-frame clones, and not every one. This sample has 300,000 to 450,000 clones, with approximately 92% found just once. The data were taken from a study of blood T cell repertoires in COVID-19. This clonotype originated in a man aged 18 to 29 who had recovered from COVID-19. Material for sequencing was PBMCs or T cells enriched from blood (not recorded which).

CDR3 bases: TGCAGCGACCGGACAGGACAGTACTTC. Its translation: CSDRTGQYF. V and J are TRBV29-1 and TRBJ2-7; 7 bases agree with TRBD1. Germline CDR1 is SQVTM and CDR2 is ANQGSEA. This CDR3 contains 9 residues. Germline trimming cut 7 bases from V and 10 bases from J; bases unmatched to any gene: 4.